Detailed here is one T cell receptor (beta chain). The CDR3 has 14 amino acids. The ends were cut back, 6 bases at V and 4 bases at J, with 13 bases in the middle. The V gene's germline CDR1 is LGHDT and CDR2 YNNKEL (reference sequence). This specimen belongs to a study of blood T cell repertoires in COVID-19. About the study: Samples of COVID-19 (acute and convalescent) were obtained from the United States, Italy and Spain. Nucleic acid was either cDNA or gDNA, and it came from T cells, B-cell-depleted T cells, or PBMCs.

Methods used by the authors: Estimates of nucleated cell counts were drawn from the amplification of reference gene primers. Only in-frame clones appear in the TCRdb table, and some are missing; sequencing was by immunoSEQ multiplex PCR. That table is the source of V, J and clone size, and D and trimming were worked out from the DNA. The table has about 130,000 clones, 85% seen once. This sequence was found in an elderly man with active or convalescent COVID-19. The sample was peripheral blood. The gene calls are TRBV3-1 (or the pseudogene TRBV3-2) and TRBJ2-1; D is perhaps TRBD2 (6 bases). CDR3 nucleotide sequence: TGTGCCAGCAGTTCAACCGGACTATACAATGAGCAGTTCTTC. Translating gives CASSSTGLYNEQFF.